This record concerns one T cell receptor beta chain sequence. As yet, its antigen is unknown. Trimming at V came to 5 bases and at J to 7 bases, leaving 14 bases not matched to a gene. Germline lookup yields CDR1 SGHRS and CDR2 YFSETQ. This CDR3 region has 15 residues. TCRdb redid the calling of the 5' RACE reads with MiXCR, one entry per CDR3 protein. The repertoire has about 470,000 distinct CDR3 sequences, about 20% of them found once; the top ten carry 9% to 15%. This specimen belongs to a study of T-cell memory formation after mild COVID-19. Study-level background: Clusters of TCRs were largely donor specific.

Study-wide results and caveats: A balance of CD4 and CD8 characterized clones contracting day 15 to 85, whereas later expanders leaned CD4+. For contracting clones, CD4+ ones sat mainly in CM and EM, CD8+ in EMRA.

The clonotype comes from an adult woman who had mild COVID-19 (a few samples of this study predate the infection). Cell type and time point are not known. The chain joins TRBV5-1 to TRBJ2-7; 8 nucleotides agree with TRBD1. Sequenced sample: PBMCs or a T cell subset sorted from them (not recorded which). The CDR3 spells CASSFFRDRCLEQYF. The CDR3 coding sequence is TGCGCCAGCAGTTTTTTCCGGGACAGGTGTTTGGAGCAGTACTTC.